The source of this T cell receptor beta chain is a study of T cell repertoires in cytomegalovirus infection. About the study: Public TCR beta signatures marked donors with CMV infection and the matching HLA. Findings and limits, study-wide: What dominated the ex vivo response were HLA-C-restricted CMV-specific TCR beta clonotypes. Pooled public TCR beta family frequency picked out CMV carriers with the relevant HLA.

Trimming stripped 1 base from V and 0 bases from J, with 16 bases between. CDR3 length equals 18 residues. Germline V lookup: CDR1 LGHNT, CDR2 FRNRAP. TCRdb reprocessed the reads with MiXCR, giving one entry per CDR3 protein. The sample includes 750,000 to 950,000 distinct CDR3 sequences, almost 30% of them seen just once. This clonotype was observed at least ten times. The antigen is undetermined. The chain uses TRBV12-5 and TRBJ2-1; D remains ambiguous. The receptor was derived from a human donor in good health (CMV status not recorded). Some clones in this sample may be carry-over from other donors' samples. Sequences were derived from cultured CD8+ T cells from PBMCs, sampled from culture after CMV antigen stimulation. The CDR3 bases are TGTGCTAGTGGTTTGGCCCTCCAGGTTTTCAGCTCCTACAATGAGCAGTTCTTC. Protein product: CASGLALQVFSSYNEQFF.